The following is a T cell receptor (beta chain) sequence with its context. Its cognate antigen has yet to be identified. Base qualities are not at hand, and no much larger clone is one base apart. Set within a cohort of healthcare workers in London, UK, this nested case-control study involved weekly PCR testing of nasopharyngeal swabs along with blood sampling. Between 23 and 31 March 2020, the week of the UK lockdown, healthcare workers were enrolled and then followed up weekly for as long as 16 weeks. The sample belongs to a study of early T cells in non-severe SARS-CoV-2 infection listed by TCRdb under 2021. In the study overall: Because TCR sequencing relied on bulk RNA taken from unsorted whole blood, pairing of alpha and beta chains was not possible.

Overall study outcomes, separate from this receptor: VDJdb matching was skewed toward anti-spike CD8 responses, so virus-specific expansions were likely underestimated and private and CD4 specificities were missed.

The CDR3 numbers 14 residues from cysteine through phenylalanine. This entry keeps only the CDR3 DNA: 42 bases, framed from base 1. The germline V gene supplies CDR1 SQVTM and CDR2 ANQGSEA. V and J are truncated by 5 bases and 3 bases respectively, leaving an intervening sequence of 13 bases. The library came from 5' RACE. The listed sequencing device is NextSeq 500. To correct for sequencing error and PCR bias, the TCR library protocol tagged individual cDNA molecules with unique molecular identifiers. Sequencing covered both TCR alpha and beta chains, and within each sample the abundances of alpha and beta sequences were tightly co-correlated. The authors' analysis ran thus. Decombinator V4 was used to annotate the V gene, J gene and CDR3 of the TCR sequences. Expanded TCRs were defined as changing significantly between any two time points under a Poisson model with p below 0.0001. TCR abundances were normalised to the total number of TCRs sequenced per sample and expressed as counts per million. MAIT TCRs were defined by TRAV1-2 paired with TRAJ12, TRAJ20 or TRAJ33, and iNKT TCRs by TRAV10 paired with TRAJ18. A search of VDJdb, accessed on 1 November 2021, was run for TCRs annotated to CMV, EBV and SARS-CoV-2, with TCRs annotated for multiple antigens excluded. TCRdb reprocessing: public reads trimmed at Q25 with fastp, clones called with MiXCR, in-frame beta chains kept. Rows are combined by CDR3 protein, so each entry shows the most common genes and DNA. TCRdb, not the authors, supplied the V and J calls. The sample records more than 90,000 distinct CDR3 sequences, 11% of which are singletons. The ten largest clonotypes hold around 4.7% of the sample.

This TCR was sampled from an adult who was a healthcare worker with PCR-confirmed SARS-CoV-2 infection or an uninfected control (not recorded which). The sample comprised whole blood. The receptor chain draws on TRBV29-1 and TRBJ1-4; a tentative D match to TRBD1 spans 5 bases. The CDR3 reads as follows: CSVPLGGANEKLFF. The bases are TGCAGCGTTCCCTTGGGGGGTGCTAATGAAAAACTGTTTTTT.